This section outlines one T cell receptor (beta chain) sequence together with its context. These data originate in a study of T cell responses to AZD1222 COVID-19 vaccine. The ends lost 9 bases at V and 5 bases at J; junction bases unmatched: 9. Germline CDR1 reads LNHDA; CDR2 reads SQIVND (reference sequence). The CDR3 runs to 14 residues. Clones were sequenced by immunoSEQ multiplex PCR, and TCRdb holds only the in-frame ones, with some missing. The repertoire includes over 150,000 clones, approximately 92% of them detected once, and about 9.4% sits in the top ten. The specimen was peripheral blood, collected on day 0 of AZD1222 vaccination. The source of this sequence is an adult in good health. The chain couples TRBV19 to TRBJ2-1, with 8 bases matching TRBD1. The CDR3 region has the DNA TGTGCCAGCCGTCGGGACAGGTGGGACAATGAGCAGTTCTTC. It yields the protein CASRRDRWDNEQFF.